The entry below describes one T cell receptor beta chain. The antigen remains undetermined. Some clones are missing from TCRdb's copy, which holds only in-frame ones; the method was immunoSEQ multiplex PCR. The data hold 100,000 to 150,000 clones, with roughly 90% observed a single time. The data were taken from a study of T cell responses to AZD1222 COVID-19 vaccine. Study in general: Second-dose groups at about 4 or about 12 weeks were pooled.

V trimming: 3 bases; J trimming: 8 bases; junction bases outside the gene matches: 3. Germline V lookup: CDR1 MNHEY, CDR2 SMNVEV (reference sequence). The CDR3 consists of 13 residues. Study-level findings and limits: The donor cohort was predominantly white British with a female majority, and clonal diversity may have been underestimated. No repertoire was sampled before or during the peak T cell response, only after it. The breadth and depth of Spike-specific TCRs increased once two AZD1222 doses had been given.

Here the sequenced sample was peripheral blood, taken on day 0 of AZD1222 vaccination. This chain connects TRBV27 to TRBJ1-2, with TRBD1 matching 10 bases. The TCR comes from an adult in good health. Here the CDR3 reads CASSFRDRGGYTF. The CDR3 DNA follows: TGTGCCAGCAGTTTCCGGGACAGGGGAGGCTACACCTTC.